This TCR beta chain comes out of a study of T cells in Graves' hyperthyroidism and ophthalmopathy. Germline V gene lookup returns CDR1 ENHRY and CDR2 SYGVKD. This CDR3 comprises 14 residues. Trimming at V came to 4 bases and at J to 6 bases, leaving 5 bases not matched to a gene. This clonotype was counted many times. TCR beta CDR3 sequences were amplified from RNA transcripts. First-round RT-PCR of the TCR CDR3 relied on the HTBI primer set. Using its own MiXCR run on the multiplex PCR reads, TCRdb lists one record per CDR3 protein. Here the sample spans a few hundred thousand distinct CDR3 sequences, about 16% being singletons.

This receptor was identified in a woman aged 35 to 49 with Graves' ophthalmopathy. The chain carries TRBV10-3 and TRBJ2-1, with TRBD1 identical over 8 bases. Specimen: blood. CDR3 sequence reads: CAISARTGINEQFF. The CDR3 region has the DNA TGTGCCATCAGTGCGAGGACAGGGATCAATGAGCAGTTCTTC.